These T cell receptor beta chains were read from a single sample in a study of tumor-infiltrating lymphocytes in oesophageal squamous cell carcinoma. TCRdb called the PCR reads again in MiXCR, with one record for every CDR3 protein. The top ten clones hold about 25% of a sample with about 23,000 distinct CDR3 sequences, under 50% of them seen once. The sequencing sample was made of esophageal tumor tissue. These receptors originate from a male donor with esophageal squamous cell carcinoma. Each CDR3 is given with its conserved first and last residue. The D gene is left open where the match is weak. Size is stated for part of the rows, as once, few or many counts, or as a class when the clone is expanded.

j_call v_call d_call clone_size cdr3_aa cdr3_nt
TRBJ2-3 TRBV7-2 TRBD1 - CASSTDRGADTQYF TGTGCCAGCAGCACCGACAGGGGTGCAGATACGCAGTATTTT
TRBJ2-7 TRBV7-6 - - CASSTDSSYEQYF TGTGCCAGCAGCACAGACAGTTCCTACGAGCAGTACTTC
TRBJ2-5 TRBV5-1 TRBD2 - CASSRTLAGGPGETQYF TGCGCCAGCAGCCGAACTCTAGCGGGAGGGCCAGGGGAGACCCAGTACTTC
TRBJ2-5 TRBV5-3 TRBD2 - CASSSRGGMETQYF TGTGCCAGCAGCTCTCGGGGAGGGATGGAGACCCAGTACTTC
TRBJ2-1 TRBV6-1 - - CASSAVGHEQFF TGTGCCAGCAGCGCCGTGGGCCATGAGCAGTTCTTC
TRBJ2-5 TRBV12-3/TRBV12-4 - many CASSHYNQETQYF TGTGCCAGCAGCCATTATAATCAGGAGACCCAGTACTTC
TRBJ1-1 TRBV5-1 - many CASNLNSLNTEAFF TGCGCCAGCAATTTGAACAGCTTGAACACTGAAGCTTTCTTT
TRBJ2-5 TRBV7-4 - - CASSLGTGQETQYF TGTGCCAGCAGCTTAGGGACGGGCCAAGAGACCCAGTACTTC
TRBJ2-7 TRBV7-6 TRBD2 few CASSLMTSGITTNEQYF TGTGCCAGCAGCCTCATGACTAGCGGGATTACCACCAACGAGCAGTACTTC
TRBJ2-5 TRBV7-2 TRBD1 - CASSSLQGLETQYF TGTGCCAGCAGCTCATTACAGGGGCTAGAGACCCAGTACTTC
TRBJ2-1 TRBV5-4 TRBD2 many CASTRAGGSYEQFF TGTGCCAGCACCCGAGCGGGAGGGTCCTACGAGCAGTTCTTC
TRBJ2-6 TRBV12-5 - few CANRQLLRAVLRF -
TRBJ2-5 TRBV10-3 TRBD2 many CAISESGTSGQETQYF TGTGCCATCAGTGAGTCGGGGACTAGCGGACAAGAGACCCAGTACTTC
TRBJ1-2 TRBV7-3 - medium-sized CATLTCPRGYTF TGTGCCACTCTGACGTGCCCCAGGGGCTACACCTTC
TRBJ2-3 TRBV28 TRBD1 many CASSSPGQGGGTDTQYF TGTGCCAGCAGTTCCCCGGGACAGGGAGGGGGCACAGATACGCAGTATTTT
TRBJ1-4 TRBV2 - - CASTGDLNEKLFF TGTGCCAGCACGGGGGACCTGAATGAAAAACTGTTTTTT
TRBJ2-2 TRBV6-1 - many CASGGGQNTGELFF TGTGCCAGCGGAGGGGGCCAGAACACCGGGGAGCTGTTTTTT
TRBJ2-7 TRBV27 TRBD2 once CASRAPGLAGLSYEQYF TGTGCCAGCAGGGCCCCAGGGCTAGCGGGGCTCTCCTACGAGCAGTACTTC
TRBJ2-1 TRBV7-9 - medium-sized CASSLVSNYYNEQFF TGTGCCAGCAGCTTAGTCAGCAACTACTACAATGAGCAGTTCTTC
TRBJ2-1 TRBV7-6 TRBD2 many CASSVGGGYEQFF TGTGCCAGCAGCGTTGGGGGGGGTTACGAGCAGTTCTTC
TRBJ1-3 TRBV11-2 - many CASSLEGQGPVYF TGTGCCAGCAGCTTAGAGGGCCAGGGTCCCGTATATTTT
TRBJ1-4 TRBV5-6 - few CASSKGKGNEKLFF TGTGCCAGCAGCAAAGGCAAAGGGAATGAAAAACTGTTTTTT
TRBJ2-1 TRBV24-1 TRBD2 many CATSDSGTKSSYNEQFF TGTGCCACCAGTGACTCCGGGACTAAGAGCTCCTACAATGAGCAGTTCTTC
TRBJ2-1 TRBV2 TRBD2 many CASRERDESYNEQFF TGTGCCAGCAGGGAGCGGGATGAATCCTACAATGAGCAGTTCTTC
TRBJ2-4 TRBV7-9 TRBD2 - CASSASGNNEQYF TGTGCCAGCAGCGCTAGCGGCAACAATGAGCAGTACTTC
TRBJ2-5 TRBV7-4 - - CASSLITGTGELYF TGTGCCAGCAGCTTAATCACAGGGACCGGGGAGCTGTATTTT
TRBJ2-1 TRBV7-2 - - CASSSPLGGGTYNEQFF TGTGCCAGCAGCTCGCCCCTTGGGGGAGGTACCTACAATGAGCAGTTCTTC
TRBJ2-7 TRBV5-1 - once CASSLAYGSLYEQYF TGCGCCAGCAGCTTGGCGTACGGGAGTCTATACGAGCAGTACTTC
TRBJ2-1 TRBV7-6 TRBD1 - CASSSDRESGYNEQFF TGTGCCAGCAGCTCGGACAGGGAATCTGGCTACAATGAGCAGTTCTTC
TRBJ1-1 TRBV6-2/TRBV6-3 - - CASSQTDIEGDVF TGTGCCAGCAGCCAGACAGATATTGAAGGGGACGTCTTT
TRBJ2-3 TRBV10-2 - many CASSDLHGISTDTQYF TGCGCCAGCAGTGACCTTCACGGGATCTCGACAGATACGCAGTATTTT
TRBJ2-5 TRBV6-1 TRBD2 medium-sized CASRLFSGGEGTQYF TGTGCCAGCAGACTTTTTAGCGGGGGGGAGGGGACCCAGTACTTC
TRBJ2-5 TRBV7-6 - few CASSFQGTGNSNSPLHF TGTGCCAGCAGCTTCCAGGGGACCGGGAACAGTAATTCACCCCTCCACTTC
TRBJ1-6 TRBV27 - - CASRGFAGHPNTGELYF TGTGCCAGCAGGGGATTCGCGGGACACCCGAACACCGGGGAGCTGTACTTC
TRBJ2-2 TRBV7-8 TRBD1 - CASSPGQAYTGELFF TGTGCCAGCAGCCCCGGACAGGCGTACACCGGGGAGCTGTTTTTT
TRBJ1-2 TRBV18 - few CASSPSVSYLLGGYTF TGTGCCAGCTCTCCCTCGGTTTCGTACCTACTGGGGGGCTACACCTTC
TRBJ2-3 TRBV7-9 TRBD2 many CANMGLGRDTQYF TGTGCCAACATGGGACTAGGTCGGGATACGCAGTATTTT
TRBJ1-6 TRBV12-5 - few CASGLVRGEGLPYNSPLHF TGTGCTAGTGGTTTGGTACGGGGGGAGGGATTACCCTATAATTCACCCCTCCACTTT
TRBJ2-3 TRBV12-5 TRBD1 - CASAGTDTDTQYF TGTGCTAGTGCTGGGACAGACACAGATACGCAGTATTTT
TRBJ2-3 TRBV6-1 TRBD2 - CASRSFRTSGRGADTQYF TGTGCCAGCAGGTCCTTCAGGACTAGCGGGAGAGGCGCAGATACGCAGTATTTT
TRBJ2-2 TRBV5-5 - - CASSLYRGGTGELFF TGTGCCAGCAGCTTGTACAGGGGAGGAACCGGGGAGCTGTTTTTT
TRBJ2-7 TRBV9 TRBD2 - CASSLTSGPLYEQYF TGTGCCAGCAGCCTGACTAGCGGGCCTCTCTACGAGCAGTACTTC
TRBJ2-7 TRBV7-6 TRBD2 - CASSLPSGSLGEQYF TGTGCCAGCAGCTTACCCAGCGGGAGCTTGGGCGAGCAGTACTTC
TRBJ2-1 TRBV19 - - CATSRGDYNEQFF TGTGCCACCTCCCGGGGCGATTACAATGAGCAGTTCTTC
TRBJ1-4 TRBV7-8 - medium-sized CASSPGVGEKLFF TGTGCCAGCAGCCCGGGGGTAGGGGAAAAACTGTTTTTT
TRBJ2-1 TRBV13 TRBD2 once CASSLGRKLAGGNEQFF TGTGCCAGCAGCTTAGGCCGTAAACTAGCGGGGGGGAATGAGCAGTTCTTC
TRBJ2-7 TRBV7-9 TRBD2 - CASSFPRAGESSYEQYF TGTGCCAGCAGCTTTCCCCGAGCGGGGGAAAGCTCCTACGAGCAGTACTTC
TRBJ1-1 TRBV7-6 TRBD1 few CASSSGTGVGGTEAFF TGTGCCAGCAGCTCCGGGACAGGGGTCGGTGGGACTGAAGCTTTCTTT
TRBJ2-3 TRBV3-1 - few CASSQDRSTGSTDTQYF TGTGCCAGCAGCCAAGATCGTTCGACGGGTAGCACAGATACGCAGTATTTT
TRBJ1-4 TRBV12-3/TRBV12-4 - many CASSPQGEGNEKLFF TGTGCCAGCAGTCCCCAGGGAGAAGGGAATGAAAAACTGTTTTTT
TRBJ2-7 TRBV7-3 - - CASSFLLGRSLGGEQYF TGTGCCAGCAGCTTTTTACTCGGCCGCTCATTGGGGGGCGAGCAGTACTTC
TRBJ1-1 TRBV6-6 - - CASSQGTAGHTEAFF TGTGCCAGCAGTCAAGGGACGGCAGGCCACACTGAAGCTTTCTTT
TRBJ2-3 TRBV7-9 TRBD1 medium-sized CASSARQGVTDTQYF TGTGCCAGCAGCGCAAGACAGGGGGTGACAGATACGCAGTATTTT
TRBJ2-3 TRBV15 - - CATSREGRSDTQYF TGTGCCACCAGCAGAGAAGGGAGGTCAGATACGCAGTATTTT
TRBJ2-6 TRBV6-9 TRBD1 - CASSYRTGAGANVLTF TGTGCCAGCAGTTACCGGACAGGGGCTGGGGCCAACGTCCTGACTTTC